The 11 T cell receptor beta chains below come from one sample, sequenced in a study of T cells expressing NK-cell markers. TCRdb reprocessed the 5' RACE reads, with one entry per CDR3 protein and no DNA. The sample's table shows over 250,000 distinct CDR3 sequences. Sequencing used blood T cells: a sorted CD56 or NKG2C T cell subset, CD4+ or CD8+ T cells, or bulk PBMC T cells (not recorded which). Every receptor here comes from a woman aged 18 to 69 in good health.

This rearrangement joins TRBV29-1 to TRBJ2-2; TCRdb picks TRBD1, but there is no DNA to check that call. The CDR3 has 13 amino acids. CDR1 and CDR2 from the germline V gene are SQVTM and ANQGSEA. CDR3 loop: CSFGQTSTGELFF.

V usage is TRBV27 and J usage is TRBJ2-1; no DNA is available, so the TRBD1 call from TCRdb remains unchecked. There are 15 residues in the CDR3. CDR1 and CDR2 from the germline V gene are MNHEY and SMNVEV (reference sequence). The CDR3 spells CASRRALGTYNEQFF.

This rearrangement joins TRBV7-9 to TRBJ2-7; TCRdb calls TRBD1, which cannot be checked without DNA. The CDR3 has 14 amino acids. Germline V gene sequence: CDR1 SEHNR, CDR2 FQNEAQ (reference sequence). CDR3 sequence: CASSQQGSSYEQYF. Full variable domain (missing parts from reference TRBV7-9 and TRBJ2-7): DTGVSQNPRHKITKRGQNVTFRCDPISEHNRLYWYRQTLGQGPEFLTYFQNEAQLEKSRLLSDRFSAERPKGSFSTLEIQRTEQGDSAMYLCASSQQGSSYEQYFGPGTRLTVT.

V is TRBV6-1 and J is TRBJ1-1. The CDR3 consists of 13 residues. Germline lookup yields CDR1 MNHNS and CDR2 SASEGT. The CDR3 protein is CATQRAGNTEAFF.

This CDR3 reads CASSQGSGVYNEQFF. V and J are TRBV16 and TRBJ2-1; checking the TCRdb D call of TRBD1 is not possible without DNA. The CDR3 has 15 amino acids. Germline V CDR1 and CDR2: KGHSY, FQNENV.

The rearrangement links TRBV18 to TRBJ1-1. CDR3 length: 14 amino acids. The germline gives CDR1 KGHSH, CDR2 LQKENI. CDR3: CASSDGPSSTEAFF.

The rearrangement joins TRBV6-2 or TRBV6-3 to TRBJ2-2; with no DNA, the TCRdb D assignment of TRBD2 cannot be verified. The CDR3 contains 20 residues. From germline, CDR1 is MNHEY and CDR2 SVGEGT. The CDR3 spells CASSFRLAGGPHANTGELFF.

The chain links TRBV30 to TRBJ1-4; the D call of TRBD1 rests on TCRdb alone, since no DNA is present to check it. CDR3 length: 15 amino acids. Per the germline V gene, CDR1 is GTSNPN and CDR2 is SVGIG (reference sequence). CDR3 amino acids: CAWSVDRIGDEKLFF.

The rearrangement links TRBV6-5 to TRBJ2-7; lacking DNA, the TRBD1 call made by TCRdb goes unchecked. CDR1 is MNHEY, CDR2 SVGAGI, per germline. The CDR3 has 14 residues. CDR3 in amino acids: CASSYGVDNYEQYF.

V is TRBV7-2 and J is TRBJ1-5; as DNA is missing, the TRBD1 call by TCRdb cannot be tested. Germline V CDR1 and CDR2: SGHTA, FQGNSA. The CDR3 is made up of 15 amino acids. CDR3 sequence reads: CASSLGTGGRQPQHF.

V is TRBV4-3 and J is TRBJ2-2; as DNA is missing, the TRBD1 call by TCRdb cannot be tested. Looked up from germline, CDR1 is LGHNA and CDR2 is YSLEER. This CDR3 has 16 residues. CDR3 residues: CASSQDPSLNTGELFF.